This TCR beta chain was captured in a study of shared clonotypes between healthy human individuals. Study overall: Three plates were used per donor for CD4 naive, three for CD4 memory, two for CD8 naive and one for CD8 memory. Whole-study results and caveats: About 5% of naive CD4 clonotypes were shared across a few donors.

This CDR3 has 17 amino acids. CDR1 is MGHRA, CDR2 YSYEKL, per germline. The V gene end was trimmed by 3 bases and the J gene end by 1 base; junction bases not matched to a gene: 9. Genomic DNA (from each subset) was split evenly across several immunoSEQ plates. Here immunoSEQ multiplex PCR was the method, and the copy in TCRdb shows in-frame clones only, minus some. The table records about 980,000 clones, around three quarters of them present only once. As for this clone: Its antigen is currently unknown.

The chain combines TRBV4-1 with TRBJ1-1; 9 bases agree with TRBD1. The sample taken for sequencing was memory CD4+ T cells sorted from blood. Documented subset: CD45RA-negative fraction. This sequence originates from a man aged 18 to 29 in good health. DNA of the CDR3: TGCGCCAGCAGCCACCGAACTCCGGGACAGGGGAACACTGAAGCTTTCTTT. Translation gives CASSHRTPGQGNTEAFF.